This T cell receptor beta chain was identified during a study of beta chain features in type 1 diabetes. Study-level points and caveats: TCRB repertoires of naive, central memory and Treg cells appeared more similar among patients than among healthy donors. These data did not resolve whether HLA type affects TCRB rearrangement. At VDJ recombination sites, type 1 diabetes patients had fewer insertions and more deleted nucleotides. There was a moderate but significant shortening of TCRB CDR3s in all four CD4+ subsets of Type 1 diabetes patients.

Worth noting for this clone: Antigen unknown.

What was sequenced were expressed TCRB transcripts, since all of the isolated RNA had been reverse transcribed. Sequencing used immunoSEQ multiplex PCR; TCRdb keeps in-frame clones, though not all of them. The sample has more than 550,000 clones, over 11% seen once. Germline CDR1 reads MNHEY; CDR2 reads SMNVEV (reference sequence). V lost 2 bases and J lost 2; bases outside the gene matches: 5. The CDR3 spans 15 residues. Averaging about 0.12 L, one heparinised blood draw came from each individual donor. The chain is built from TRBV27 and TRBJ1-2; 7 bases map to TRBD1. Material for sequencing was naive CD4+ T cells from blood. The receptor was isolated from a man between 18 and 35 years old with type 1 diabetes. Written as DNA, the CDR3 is TGTGCCAGCAGTTTAAGACAGGGCCCAAACTATGGCTACACCTTC. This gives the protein CASSLRQGPNYGYTF.